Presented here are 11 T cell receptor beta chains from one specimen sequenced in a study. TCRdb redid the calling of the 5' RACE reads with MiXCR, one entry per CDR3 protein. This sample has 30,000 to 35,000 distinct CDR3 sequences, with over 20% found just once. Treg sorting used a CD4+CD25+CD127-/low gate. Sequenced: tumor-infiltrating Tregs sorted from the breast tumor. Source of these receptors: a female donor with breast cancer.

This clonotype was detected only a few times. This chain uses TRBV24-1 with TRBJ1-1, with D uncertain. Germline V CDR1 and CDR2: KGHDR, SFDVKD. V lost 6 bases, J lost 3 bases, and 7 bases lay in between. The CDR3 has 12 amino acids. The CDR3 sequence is CATSSTDTEAFF. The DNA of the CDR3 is TGTGCCACCAGTTCGACGGACACTGAAGCTTTCTTT.

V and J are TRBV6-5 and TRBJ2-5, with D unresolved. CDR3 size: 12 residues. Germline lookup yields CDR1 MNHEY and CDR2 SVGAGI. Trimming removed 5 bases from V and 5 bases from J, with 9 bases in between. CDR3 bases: TGTGCCAGCAGTCAGACGAACGAGACCCAGTACTTC. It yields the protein CASSQTNETQYF.

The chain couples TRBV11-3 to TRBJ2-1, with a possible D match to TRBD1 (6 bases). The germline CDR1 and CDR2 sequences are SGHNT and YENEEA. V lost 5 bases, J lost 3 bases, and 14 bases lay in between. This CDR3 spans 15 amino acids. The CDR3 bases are TGTGCCAGCAGCCCACGGACAGACGGCTACAATGAGCAGTTCTTC. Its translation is CASSPRTDGYNEQFF.

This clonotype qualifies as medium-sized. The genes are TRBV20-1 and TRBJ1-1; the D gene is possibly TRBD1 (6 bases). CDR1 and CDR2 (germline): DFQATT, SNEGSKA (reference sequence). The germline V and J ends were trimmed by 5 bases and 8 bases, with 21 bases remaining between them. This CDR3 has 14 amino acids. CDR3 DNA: TGCAGTGCTCCAAGGGGGGGACCGGGGCAGGAAGCTTTCTTT. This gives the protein CSAPRGGPGQEAFF.

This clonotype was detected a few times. This CDR3 is CASSEGPGLDAYEQYF. The CDR3, as DNA: TGTGCCAGCAGTGAAGGACCGGGACTAGACGCCTACGAGCAGTACTTC. This chain links TRBV2 with TRBJ2-7; 8 positions match TRBD2. V was clipped by 1 base and J by 2 bases; unmatched bases: 7. Germline CDR1 and CDR2: SNHLY and FYNNEI. The CDR3 runs to 16 residues.

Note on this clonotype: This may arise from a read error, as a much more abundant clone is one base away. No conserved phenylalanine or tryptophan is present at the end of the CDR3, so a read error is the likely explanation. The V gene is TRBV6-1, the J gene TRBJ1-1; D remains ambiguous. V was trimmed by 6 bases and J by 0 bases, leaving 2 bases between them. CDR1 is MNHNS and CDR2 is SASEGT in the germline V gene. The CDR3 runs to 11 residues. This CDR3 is CASRLNTEAFL. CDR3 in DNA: TGTGCCAGCAGACTGAACACTGAAGCTTTCCTT.

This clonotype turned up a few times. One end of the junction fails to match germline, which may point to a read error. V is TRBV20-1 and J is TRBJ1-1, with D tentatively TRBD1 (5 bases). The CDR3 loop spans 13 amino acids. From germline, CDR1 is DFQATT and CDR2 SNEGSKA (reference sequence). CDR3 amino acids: CSAIGTMVTEASF. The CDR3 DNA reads TGCAGTGCTATTGGGACTATGGTTACTGAAGCTTCCTTT.

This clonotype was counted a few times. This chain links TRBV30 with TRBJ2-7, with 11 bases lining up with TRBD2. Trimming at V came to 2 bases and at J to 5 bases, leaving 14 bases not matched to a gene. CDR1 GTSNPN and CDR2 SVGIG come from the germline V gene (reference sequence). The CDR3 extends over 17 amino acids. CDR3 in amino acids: CAWSYILLAGGPHEQYF. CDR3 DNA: TGTGCCTGGAGTTATATTTTATTAGCGGGAGGGCCCCACGAGCAGTACTTC.

CDR3 coding DNA: TGCAGCGTTGGGGAGGTTGAAGCTTTCTTT. Amino acids: CSVGEVEAFF. The chain is built from TRBV29-1 and TRBJ1-1; no firm D call. Trimming shortened V by 4 bases and J by 7 bases, and 7 bases separated the two germline ends. The CDR3 is 10 amino acids. The germline CDR1 and CDR2 sequences are SQVTM and ANQGSEA.

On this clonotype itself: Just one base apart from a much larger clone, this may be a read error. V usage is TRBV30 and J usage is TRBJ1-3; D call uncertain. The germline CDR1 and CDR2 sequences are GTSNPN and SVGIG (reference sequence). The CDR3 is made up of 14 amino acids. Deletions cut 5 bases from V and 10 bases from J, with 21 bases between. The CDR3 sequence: CAWARMDSVGTIYF. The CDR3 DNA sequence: TGTGCCTGGGCCCGGATGGACTCTGTGGGGACCATATATTTT.

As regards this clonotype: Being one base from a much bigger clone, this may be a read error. CDR3 nucleotide sequence: TGCAGTGCTAGAAGGCAGCGCAATCAGCCCCAGCATTTT. It encodes CSARRQRNQPQHF. The genes are TRBV20-1 and TRBJ1-5; no reliable D call. Trimming cost V 2 bases and J 2 bases, with 7 bases left between them. This CDR3 has 13 amino acids. The germline V gene encodes CDR1 DFQATT and CDR2 SNEGSKA (reference sequence).